The following is a T cell receptor (beta chain) sequence with its context. At the DNA level, this CDR3 is encoded by other sequences in the same sample as well. This sample was taken from a study of shared clonotypes between healthy human individuals. The method was immunoSEQ multiplex PCR; TCRdb's version includes in-frame clones alone and lacks a portion of them. The repertoire includes fewer than 1.8 million clones, approximately 98.5% of them detected once, and roughly 0.36% sits in the top ten. The sequence was obtained from a man aged 25 to 40 in good health. Material: naive CD4+ T cells sorted from blood. The sample's subset: CD45RA+ positively selected.

The chain's CDR3 is CASSLPNTGELFF. CDR3 nucleotide sequence: TGTGCCAGCAGCTTGCCTAACACCGGGGAGCTGTTTTTT. The gene calls are TRBV5-4 and TRBJ2-2, with no clear D. V lost 1 base and J 2 bases, leaving 3 bases between the germline ends. Germline-derived CDR1 and CDR2 are SGHNT and YYREEE (reference sequence). This CDR3 contains 13 residues.